A single T cell receptor beta chain is shown here with its context. PCR employed 60 Vbeta and 13 Jbeta primers. Only in-frame clones appear in the TCRdb table, and some are missing; sequencing was by immunoSEQ multiplex PCR. In the table there are about 35,000 clones, about 80% of which are singletons. The CDR3 extends over 16 amino acids. Germline CDR1 PRHDT, CDR2 FYEKMQ (reference sequence). V shed 4 bases and J shed 2 bases, with 17 bases lying between them. This sample stems from a study of cytomegalovirus exposure and HLA in healthy donors. The chain is built from TRBV13 and TRBJ1-2, with D perhaps TRBD1 (6 bases). The sequencing input was PBMCs. This clonotype was sampled from a male donor in good health and CMV-seronegative. In DNA form, the CDR3 reads TGTGCCAGCAGCTCCACGGACAGTTTGGAAAACTATGGCTACACCTTC. Translating gives CASSSTDSLENYGYTF.